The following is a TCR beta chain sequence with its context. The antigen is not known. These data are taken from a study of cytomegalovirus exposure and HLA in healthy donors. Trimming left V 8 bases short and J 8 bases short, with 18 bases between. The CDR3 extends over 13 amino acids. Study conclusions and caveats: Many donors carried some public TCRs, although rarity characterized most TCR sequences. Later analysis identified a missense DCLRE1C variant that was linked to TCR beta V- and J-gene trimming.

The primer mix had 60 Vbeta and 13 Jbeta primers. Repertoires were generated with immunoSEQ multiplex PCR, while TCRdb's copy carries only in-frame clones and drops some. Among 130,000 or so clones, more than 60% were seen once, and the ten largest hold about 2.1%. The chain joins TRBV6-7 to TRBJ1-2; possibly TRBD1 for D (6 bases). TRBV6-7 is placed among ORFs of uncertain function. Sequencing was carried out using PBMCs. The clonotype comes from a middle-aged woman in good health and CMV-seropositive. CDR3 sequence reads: CASPEGNRAGYTF. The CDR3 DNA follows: TGTGCCAGCCCTGAGGGGAACAGGGCGGGCTACACCTTC.